This T cell receptor beta chain was identified in a study of CD8 T cells in ankylosing spondylitis. Study conclusions and caveats: Several highly homologous variants formed a TCR beta motif that appeared characteristic of ankylosing spondylitis blood.

CDR1 is MNHNS and CDR2 is SASEGT in the germline V gene. The ends were cut back, 6 bases at V and 4 bases at J, with 7 bases in the middle. This CDR3 is 12 amino acids long. This clonotype came up a few times. The antigen remains undetermined. TCRdb re-derived calls from the 5' RACE reads in MiXCR, one entry per CDR3 protein. This table holds about 360,000 distinct CDR3 sequences, approximately 20% found once. Sequenced: blood, either unsorted or a sorted T cell fraction (not recorded which). The chain uses TRBV6-1 and TRBJ2-1; D gene ambiguous. The TCR sequence derives from a male donor with ankylosing spondylitis or in good health (not recorded which). The CDR3 DNA is TGTGCCAGCAGGCCCTATTACAATGAGCAGTTCTTC. Translation: CASRPYYNEQFF.